These 29 T cell receptor beta chains came from one sample sequenced in a study of cytomegalovirus exposure and HLA in healthy donors. PCR was performed using 60 Vbeta and 13 Jbeta primers. Profiling relied on immunoSEQ multiplex PCR, and the TCRdb table lists in-frame clones only, not all of them. The sample yields roughly 100,000 clones, roughly 77% seen once. The sequencing input was PBMCs. These receptors all stem from a woman under 30 in good health and CMV-seropositive.

The chain links TRBV13 to TRBJ2-1; tentatively, D is TRBD2 (6 bases). The CDR3 is 15 residues long. From germline, CDR1 is PRHDT and CDR2 FYEKMQ (reference sequence). Deletions cut 5 bases from V and 0 bases from J, with 11 bases between. CDR3 nucleotide sequence: TGTGCCAGCAGCCTTCGGACTATCTCCTACAATGAGCAGTTCTTC. Amino acid sequence: CASSLRTISYNEQFF.

The sample holds a few counts of this clone. The chain employs TRBV2 and TRBJ2-7; TRBD1 agrees at 9 bases. V shed 7 bases and J 4 bases; nucleotides not matched to a gene: 11. Per the germline V gene, CDR1 is SNHLY and CDR2 is FYNNEI. CDR3 length equals 15 residues. The CDR3 here is CASKLSGTGTYEQYF. The CDR3 bases are TGTGCCAGCAAGCTTTCCGGGACAGGGACGTACGAGCAGTACTTC.

The rearrangement uses TRBV12-5 and TRBJ2-4; unclear D gene. Germline-derived CDR1 and CDR2 are LGHNT and FRNRAP. The CDR3 has 15 amino acids. Trimming took 6 bases from V and 0 from J, leaving 12 bases between them. This chain's CDR3 is CASGQTILAKNIQYF. CDR3 in DNA: TGTGCTAGTGGCCAAACAATCCTAGCCAAAAACATTCAGTACTTC.

The V gene is TRBV7-2, the J gene TRBJ2-7, with D possibly being TRBD1 (5 bases). Germline V CDR1 and CDR2: SGHTA, FQGNSA. Trimming took 5 bases from V and 6 from J, leaving 14 bases between them. The length of the CDR3 is 13 residues. The CDR3 coding sequence is TGTGCCAGCAGCCCGGTGCCACAGGCCGAGCAGTACTTC. It specifies CASSPVPQAEQYF.

The genes are TRBV7-9 and TRBJ1-4; tentatively, D is TRBD1 (6 bases). Germline loops: CDR1 SEHNR, CDR2 FQNEAQ (reference sequence). The CDR3 has 14 residues. With 2 bases removed from V and 5 bases from J, the gap between germline ends came to 9 bases. CDR3 sequence: CASSLRTVNEKLFF. DNA for the CDR3: TGTGCCAGCAGCTTAAGGACAGTGAATGAAAAACTGTTTTTT.

The chain joins TRBV4-1 to TRBJ2-7; TRBD1 aligns across 8 bases. Per germline, CDR1 MGHRA and CDR2 YSYEKL. This CDR3 contains 15 residues. V was pared by 1 base and J by 5 bases, with 7 bases of the junction left unmatched. CDR3 bases: TGCGCCAGCAGCCAAGTCGCAGGGGGCAGGAACGAGCAGTACTTC. It yields the protein CASSQVAGGRNEQYF.

This chain uses TRBV5-1 with TRBJ2-5; 9 bases fit TRBD1. The CDR3 contains 13 residues. Germline V gene lookup returns CDR1 SGHRS and CDR2 YFSETQ. The V gene end was trimmed by 5 bases and the J gene end by 2 bases; junction bases not matched to a gene: 1. The CDR3 protein is CASRGTGQETQYF. In DNA form, the CDR3 reads TGCGCCAGCAGAGGGACAGGGCAAGAGACCCAGTACTTC.

The V and J genes are TRBV7-6 and TRBJ2-5; D gene uncertain. V gave up 5 bases and J gave up 5 bases, with 6 bases separating them. Per germline, CDR1 SGHVS and CDR2 FNYEAQ. The CDR3 runs 11 residues. The CDR3 region is CASSPSETQYF. The CDR3 DNA follows: TGTGCCAGCAGCCCTTCGGAGACCCAGTACTTC.

The chain uses TRBV2 and TRBJ2-7, with 7 bases lining up with TRBD1. J was trimmed by 0 bases and V by 10 bases; bases with no gene match: 12. This CDR3 has 15 amino acids. Germline V CDR1 and CDR2: SNHLY, FYNNEI. The CDR3 region has the DNA TGTGCCACCACGGTGACGGACAGGCACTCCTACGAGCAGTACTTC. Translating it yields CATTVTDRHSYEQYF.

The chain carries TRBV7-6 and TRBJ1-2; TRBD1 matches at 7 bases. This CDR3 region has 14 residues. Germline CDR1 and CDR2: SGHVS and FNYEAQ. V lost 2 bases and J lost 8; bases outside the gene matches: 8. The CDR3 loop reads CASSLWGRGRGYTF. CDR3 DNA sequence: TGTGCCAGCAGCTTATGGGGCAGGGGGAGAGGCTACACCTTC. Full variable domain (outside the CDR3, taken from reference TRBV7-6 and TRBJ1-2): GAGVSQSPRYKVTKRGQDVALRCDPISGHVSLYWYRQALGQGPEFLTYFNYEAQQDKSGLPNDRFSAERPEGSISTLTIQRTEQRDSAMYRCASSLWGRGRGYTFGSGTRLTVV.

This clone was counted a single time. The V gene is TRBV19, the J gene TRBJ2-5, with 8 positions matching TRBD2. The CDR3 consists of 16 residues. After removal of 11 bases from V and 0 bases from J, the junction contained 14 bases not matched to a gene. CDR1 is LNHDA and CDR2 is SQIVND in the germline V gene (reference sequence). CDR3 sequence: CAGRGGYGRHQETQYF. In DNA form, the CDR3 reads TGTGCCGGTCGGGGGGGTTACGGGCGACACCAAGAGACCCAGTACTTC.

This chain uses TRBV5-6 with TRBJ2-5; 12 nucleotides line up with TRBD2. The CDR3 extends over 15 amino acids. Germline values: CDR1 SGHDT, CDR2 YYEEEE. The ends lost 1 base at V and 6 bases at J; junction bases unmatched: 4. CDR3 loop: CASSLLAGGPKTQYF. CDR3 bases: TGTGCCAGCAGCTTGCTAGCGGGGGGGCCAAAGACCCAGTACTTC.

This sequence joins TRBV6-5 and TRBJ2-1; tentative D call: TRBD2 (6 bases). CDR1 MNHEY and CDR2 SVGAGI come from the germline V gene. The length of the CDR3 is 15 residues. V lost 5 bases and J lost 4, with 15 bases in between. The CDR3 here is CASSTASANYNEQFF. The DNA for the CDR3 is TGTGCCAGCAGTACCGCTAGCGCAAATTACAATGAGCAGTTCTTC.

The CDR3 reads CASSLFGQSGYEQYF. The CDR3 coding sequence is TGTGCCAGCAGTTTATTTGGACAGTCTGGATACGAGCAGTACTTC. The chain links TRBV27 to TRBJ2-7; D may be TRBD1 (6 bases). V was shortened by 1 base and J by 4 bases, with 14 bases between the two germline ends. The CDR3 totals 15 residues. CDR1 and CDR2 from the germline V gene are MNHEY and SMNVEV (reference sequence).

The chain employs TRBV9 and TRBJ2-4, with a weak D call TRBD2 (6 bases). Deletions cut 4 bases from V and 2 bases from J, with 10 bases between. The CDR3 is 14 amino acids. The germline gives CDR1 SGDLS, CDR2 YYNGEE. CDR3 nucleotides: TGTGCCAGCAGCCCCTGGGACTCCAAAAACATTCAGTACTTC. This translates into CASSPWDSKNIQYF. The full variable domain, its missing parts supplied by reference TRBV9 and TRBJ2-4, is DSGVTQTPKHLITATGQRVTLRCSPRSGDLSVYWYQQSLDQGLQFLIQYYNGEERAKGNILERFSAQQFPDLHSELNLSSLELGDSALYFCASSPWDSKNIQYFGAGTRLSVL.

This clone was detected only once. J is TRBJ2-3 and V is TRBV19; 10 bases agree with TRBD1. J gave up 2 bases and V 8 bases, and 1 base lay outside the gene matches. Germline V gene sequence: CDR1 LNHDA, CDR2 SQIVND (reference sequence). The CDR3 loop spans 13 amino acids. The DNA for the CDR3 is TGTGCCAGTGGACAGGGGGACACAGATACGCAGTATTTT. This codes for CASGQGDTDTQYF.

The chain is built from TRBV5-3 and TRBJ1-1, with 7 positions matching TRBD1. TRBV5-3 is known as an ORF, though its function is uncertain. V trimming: 0 bases; J trimming: 9 bases; junction bases outside the gene matches: 5. The CDR3 runs 13 residues. The CDR3 protein is CARSLGGGRKAFF. CDR3 bases: TGTGCCAGAAGCTTGGGAGGGGGCCGAAAAGCTTTCTTT.

This sequence joins TRBV10-3 and TRBJ2-1; 11 nucleotides agree with TRBD2. The V gene end was trimmed by 2 bases and the J gene end by 3 bases; junction bases not matched to a gene: 0. There are 15 residues in the CDR3. Germline CDR1 ENHRY, CDR2 SYGVKD. For the CDR3, the DNA is TGTGCCATCAGTGAGGGACTAGCGGGCTACAATGAGCAGTTCTTC. It yields the protein CAISEGLAGYNEQFF.

The chain has TRBV7-8 and TRBJ2-3, with TRBD2 identical over 8 bases. Germline trimming cut 1 base from V and 2 bases from J; bases unmatched to any gene: 8. CDR1 is SGHVS, CDR2 FQNEAQ, per germline. The CDR3 covers 17 residues. For the CDR3, the DNA is TGTGCCAGCAGCTTAGATGGTAGCGGGACATCCACAGATACGCAGTATTTT. It encodes CASSLDGSGTSTDTQYF. Based on the CDR3 plus reference TRBV7-8 and TRBJ2-3, the full variable domain is GAGVSQSPRYKVAKRGQDVALRCDPISGHVSLFWYQQALGQGPEFLTYFQNEAQLDKSGLPSDRFFAERPEGSVSTLKIQRTQQEDSAVYLCASSLDGSGTSTDTQYFGPGTRLTVL.

The chain couples TRBV4-2 to TRBJ2-7, with TRBD1 as a possible D gene (6 bases). The germline CDR1 and CDR2 sequences are LGHNA and YNFKEQ. CDR3 length: 17 amino acids. Trimming cost V 1 base and J 1 base, with 17 bases left between them. CDR3 protein: CASSQVGVEGVSYEQYF. For the CDR3, the DNA is TGTGCCAGCAGCCAAGTGGGGGTTGAGGGGGTATCCTACGAGCAGTACTTC.

V gene TRBV28 combines with J gene TRBJ2-4; the match to TRBD1 covers 10 bases. V shed 6 bases, J shed 1 base, and the junction held 3 bases outside the gene matches. CDR3 length: 15 residues. The V gene's germline CDR1 is MDHEN and CDR2 SYDVKM. The CDR3 DNA is TGTGCCAGCAGCCAGACAGGGGGCGCCAAAAACATTCAGTACTTC. Translating gives CASSQTGGAKNIQYF.

This clone is a singleton in its sample. This chain connects TRBV13 to TRBJ1-1, with D possibly being TRBD1 (5 bases). V was pared by 3 bases and J by 1 base, with 15 bases between. In germline, CDR1 is PRHDT, CDR2 FYEKMQ (reference sequence). This CDR3 comprises 16 residues. CDR3 DNA sequence: TGTGCCAGCAGCTTTTTAAGGGGTTTTACGAACACTGAAGCTTTCTTT. Encoded protein: CASSFLRGFTNTEAFF. Supplemented by reference TRBV13 and TRBJ1-1, the full variable domain reads AAGVIQSPRHLIKEKRETATLKCYPIPRHDTVYWYQQGPGQDPQFLISFYEKMQSDKGSIPDRFSAQQFSDYHSELNMSSLELGDSALYFCASSFLRGFTNTEAFFGQGTRLTVV.

The chain has TRBV6-6 and TRBJ2-5, with 9 nucleotides matching TRBD1. The CDR3 is 14 amino acids. V gave up 4 bases and J gave up 5 bases; unmatched junction bases: 5. Germline CDR1 is MNHNY and CDR2 is SVGAGI (reference sequence). The CDR3 coding sequence is TGTGCCAGCAGTTTCACAGGGGGCGACGAGACCCAGTACTTC. Translating it yields CASSFTGGDETQYF.

The chain uses TRBV28 and TRBJ2-5; no clear D. The germline V gene encodes CDR1 MDHEN and CDR2 SYDVKM. V shed 4 bases and J shed 7 bases, with 10 bases lying between them. The CDR3 extends over 12 amino acids. CDR3 amino acids: CASSSAPGTQYF. The CDR3 coding sequence is TGTGCCAGCAGTTCCGCCCCCGGGACCCAGTACTTC.

The J gene is TRBJ1-5, the V gene TRBV30, with 12 positions matching TRBD1. This CDR3 contains 18 residues. V gave up 2 bases and J gave up 2 bases; unmatched junction bases: 10. The germline CDR1 and CDR2 sequences are GTSNPN and SVGIG (reference sequence). The CDR3 region has the DNA TGTGCCTGGAGTCAGGGACAGGGGGCGCTTAGTGGCAATCAGCCCCAGCATTTT. The encoded protein is CAWSQGQGALSGNQPQHF.

This clone has just a few counts. The V and J genes are TRBV13 and TRBJ2-3; TRBD1 might be the D (6 bases). Germline CDR1 and CDR2: PRHDT and FYEKMQ (reference sequence). Trimming shortened V by 5 bases and J by 0 bases, and 18 bases separated the two germline ends. The CDR3 extends over 17 amino acids. The CDR3 region is CASSLSGRGTSTDTQYF. CDR3 in DNA: TGTGCCAGCAGCCTCTCGGGTAGAGGGACAAGCACAGATACGCAGTATTTT.

The chain recombines TRBV9 with TRBJ1-5; D unclear. The germline V and J ends were trimmed by 4 bases and 7 bases, with 15 bases remaining between them. Germline loops: CDR1 SGDLS, CDR2 YYNGEE. The CDR3 is 14 residues long. The CDR3 DNA follows: TGTGCCAGCAGCCCACGCGGGGTAGGGCAGCCCCAGCATTTT. Its protein is CASSPRGVGQPQHF.

This chain uses TRBV29-1 with TRBJ2-5, with 8 bases fitting TRBD1. Trimming at V came to 4 bases and at J to 0 bases, leaving 7 bases not matched to a gene. CDR3 length: 15 residues. CDR1 and CDR2 from the germline V gene are SQVTM and ANQGSEA. Written as DNA, the CDR3 is TGCAGCGTTGGGTGGACAGGGATGTACCAAGAGACCCAGTACTTC. Protein product: CSVGWTGMYQETQYF.

The chain joins TRBV12-5 to TRBJ1-1, with D possibly TRBD1 on 6 matching bases. The CDR3 runs 12 residues. CDR1 is LGHNT and CDR2 is FRNRAP in the germline V gene. The V end lost 4 bases, the J end lost 11 bases, and 14 bases lay between the germline ends. In DNA form, the CDR3 reads TGTGCTAGTGGTTCCATACAGGGTGGTGCTTTCTTT. Translation gives CASGSIQGGAFF. Complete variable domain (other parts from reference TRBV12-5 and TRBJ1-1): DARVTQTPRHKVTEMGQEVTMRCQPILGHNTVFWYRQTMMQGLELLAYFRNRAPLDDSGMPKDRFSAEMPDATLATLKIQPSEPRDSAVYFCASGSIQGGAFFGQGTRLTVV.